These 2 T cell receptor beta chains originate from one sample sequenced in a study of T cell repertoires in cytomegalovirus infection. One entry per CDR3 protein results from TCRdb running MiXCR on the reads. The table has about 570,000 distinct CDR3 sequences, 40% seen once; the top ten hold 48%. For these receptors, no antigen is known. The sample was cultured PBMCs, taken from culture after CMV antigen stimulation. The origin of the receptors is a human donor in good health (CMV status not recorded). Some clones in this sample may be carry-over from other donors' samples.

This clonotype was picked up a small number of times. CDR3 residues: CASSPPGLAVPDTQYF. CDR3 nucleotide sequence: TGTGCCAGCAGCCCCCCAGGGCTAGCGGTCCCAGATACGCAGTATTTT. The chain has TRBV7-2 and TRBJ2-3, with TRBD2 identical over 7 bases. The CDR3 totals 16 residues. The germline gives CDR1 SGHTA, CDR2 FQGNSA. V lost 5 bases, J lost 4 bases, and 12 bases stayed unmatched.

This chain connects TRBV20-1 to TRBJ1-1; D may be TRBD1 (6 bases). Trimming cost V 6 bases and J 9 bases, with 20 bases left between them. The CDR3 is 13 amino acids. CDR1 is DFQATT and CDR2 is SNEGSKA in the germline V gene (reference sequence). In DNA form, the CDR3 reads TGCAGTGCCCGATCGGACAGAACTGACAAAGCTTTCTTT. As protein: CSARSDRTDKAFF.